This TCR beta chain was captured in a study of cytomegalovirus exposure and HLA in healthy donors. Study results and caveats: Cytomegalovirus status was reportedly diagnosed by the classifier with high sensitivity and specificity. Common viral pathogens were later found to be apparently linked to several of the most significant clusters. The authors judged a highly shared variant cluster likely a sequencing artifact. Most of the TCR beta V segments (in an earlier analysis) were productive either about 87% or about 30% of the time.

PCR employed 60 Vbeta and 13 Jbeta primers. Profiling relied on immunoSEQ multiplex PCR, and the TCRdb table lists in-frame clones only, not all of them. The repertoire table contains 120,000 or so clones. With regard to this clone: Antigen specificity is unknown.

This clonotype was sampled from a man younger than 35 in good health and CMV-seronegative. Sequences were obtained from PBMCs.

The CDR3 region has the DNA TGTGCCAGCAGTGAATTAAGGACAGGGTCCTACGAGCAGTACTTC. It translates to CASSELRTGSYEQYF. The rearrangement joins TRBV2 to TRBJ2-5, with 8 bases aligning to TRBD1. The end of the DNA fits TRBJ2-7 better, so the J call may be wrong. The CDR3 is 15 residues long. The germline CDR1 and CDR2 sequences are SNHLY and FYNNEI.